This TCR beta chain was profiled in a study of T cell responses to AZD1222 COVID-19 vaccine. Sequenced by immunoSEQ multiplex PCR; TCRdb stores in-frame clones only, minus some. This sample has about 110,000 clones, with roughly 90% found just once. This CDR3 contains 16 residues. Germline CDR1 MNHEY, CDR2 SMNVEV (reference sequence). V was trimmed by 2 bases and J by 6 bases, leaving 17 bases between them. On this clone: Its cognate antigen is unknown.

Study findings and constraints: Donors were chiefly white British, with a greater number of females, and clonal diversity was perhaps underestimated.

The rearrangement links TRBV27 to TRBJ1-5; D is possibly TRBD1 (5 bases). Sequenced here: peripheral blood, sampled 28 days after the second AZD1222 dose. The TCR was taken from an adult who received the AZD1222 COVID-19 vaccine. The CDR3 reads CASSLVAGQRAQPQHF. CDR3 DNA sequence: TGTGCCAGCAGTTTAGTGGCGGGGCAGAGAGCTCAGCCCCAGCATTTT.